One sample yielded the 22 T cell receptor beta chains listed below, sequenced in a study of cytomegalovirus exposure and HLA in healthy donors (dated 2017 in TCRdb). Libraries were prepared through the immunoSEQ multiplex PCR assay. For the multiplex PCR, a mixture combining 60 forward primers for TCR Vbeta segments and 13 reverse primers for TCR Jbeta segments was used. Entries here come from immuneACCESS through TCRdb and include only in-frame sequences with V and J called. Some clones fail to appear in such tables; in the studies checked, an unresolved V gene covers under half of the shortfall, and the cause of the remainder is unknown. Present in this sample are 150,000 to 200,000 clones, around four fifths of which were seen just once. Approximately 1.3% of the sample is in the top ten clones. Sequencing was performed on PBMCs. Source of these receptors: a man aged 25 to 40 in good health and CMV-seronegative.

The CDR3, as DNA: TGCGCCAGCAGTGAACGGGACACTGGAAACTATGGCTACACCTTC. Protein: CASSERDTGNYGYTF. The chain combines TRBV10-2 with TRBJ1-2; D possibly corresponds to TRBD1 (6 bases). Germline V gene lookup returns CDR1 WSHSY and CDR2 SAAADI. This CDR3 spans 15 amino acids. V lost 3 bases, J lost 2 bases, and 13 bases lay in between.

The genes are TRBV25-1 and TRBJ1-1; 7 bases are a match to TRBD1. Germline V lookup: CDR1 MGHDK, CDR2 SYGVNS. V lost 4 bases to trimming and J lost 4 bases; unmatched junction nucleotides: 9. CDR3 length equals 15 residues. The CDR3 loop is CASSARGGGLTEAFF. CDR3 bases: TGTGCCAGCAGTGCCCGCGGAGGGGGCCTCACTGAAGCTTTCTTT.

The V gene is TRBV7-3, the J gene TRBJ2-2; tentative D call: TRBD2 (6 bases). Trimming took off 5 bases at V and 0 bases at J, with 7 bases between the two ends. This CDR3 contains 14 residues. CDR1 and CDR2 (germline): SGHTA, FQGTGA. The CDR3 nucleotides are TGTGCCAGCAGCGCGGGACCGAACACCGGGGAGCTGTTTTTT. It is translated as CASSAGPNTGELFF.

This sequence joins TRBV2 and TRBJ1-4; D perhaps matches TRBD1 (6 bases). The germline V gene encodes CDR1 SNHLY and CDR2 FYNNEI. The CDR3 length is 16 residues. Trimming left V 4 bases short and J 3 bases short, with 15 bases between. CDR3 DNA sequence: TGTGCCAGCAGTGTGGGCAGGGGAAGGGCTAATGAAAAACTGTTTTTT. Amino acid sequence: CASSVGRGRANEKLFF.

This chain uses TRBV7-2 with TRBJ2-7; D not certain. Germline lookup yields CDR1 SGHTA and CDR2 FQGNSA. The CDR3 is made up of 11 amino acids. The germline V and J ends were trimmed by 3 bases and 3 bases, with 3 bases remaining between them. The CDR3 reads CASSFRYEQYF. The CDR3 coding sequence is TGTGCCAGCAGCTTCCGCTACGAGCAGTACTTC.

The rearrangement links TRBV6-6 to TRBJ1-1; 9 bases are shared with TRBD1. The CDR3 length is 15 residues. CDR1 MNHNY and CDR2 SVGAGI come from the germline V gene (reference sequence). The V segment lost 4 bases and the J segment 4 bases; nucleotides outside the gene matches: 7. The CDR3 DNA reads as TGTGCCAGCAGTTCGACTAGGACAGGGGCCACTGAAGCTTTCTTT. Its translation: CASSSTRTGATEAFF.

J is TRBJ1-5 and V is TRBV6-6; D is perhaps TRBD1 (5 bases). The ends were cut back, 6 bases at V and 3 bases at J, with 9 bases in the middle. This CDR3 is built from 13 residues. Looked up from germline, CDR1 is MNHNY and CDR2 is SVGAGI (reference sequence). The CDR3 nucleotides are TGTGCCAGCAGGGGGCAGGCCAATCAGCCCCAGCATTTT. This translates into CASRGQANQPQHF.

The chain has TRBV18 and TRBJ2-1; no definite D call. From germline, CDR1 is KGHSH and CDR2 LQKENI. The CDR3 length is 11 residues. V gave up 6 bases and J gave up 5 bases, with 5 bases separating them. The CDR3 region has the DNA TGTGCCAGCTCTCCCGACAATGAGCAGTTCTTC. Protein: CASSPDNEQFF. Together with reference TRBV18 and TRBJ2-1, the CDR3 gives the full variable domain: NAGVMQNPRHLVRRRGQEARLRCSPMKGHSHVYWYRQLPEEGLKFMVYLQKENIIDESGMPKERFSAEFPKEGPSILRIQQVVRGDSAAYFCASSPDNEQFFGPGTRLTVL.

The V gene is TRBV28, the J gene TRBJ1-5; no reliable D call. Trimming took off 7 bases at V and 0 bases at J, with 7 bases between the two ends. Germline lookup yields CDR1 MDHEN and CDR2 SYDVKM. CDR3 length equals 13 residues. The CDR3 DNA reads TGTGCCAGCAAGCGTTATAGCAATCAGCCCCAGCATTTT. Translating gives CASKRYSNQPQHF.

The rearrangement uses TRBV15 and TRBJ2-3; TRBD2 is a possible D gene (6 bases). V dropped 0 bases and J dropped 4 bases, with 26 bases sitting between them. This CDR3 has 20 residues. The germline V gene encodes CDR1 LNHNV and CDR2 YYDKDF (reference sequence). The CDR3 protein is CATSRDHPEGAGAGADTQYF. For the CDR3, the DNA is TGTGCCACCAGCAGAGATCATCCCGAGGGAGCGGGCGCTGGGGCAGATACGCAGTATTTT.

This clone was picked up a small number of times. The chain links TRBV7-9 to TRBJ2-1, with D perhaps TRBD2 (5 bases). V lost 3 bases, J lost 4 bases, and 13 bases lay in between. Germline CDR1 is SEHNR and CDR2 is FQNEAQ (reference sequence). The CDR3 has 15 residues. The DNA of the CDR3 is TGTGCCAGCAGCTTCCTAGGTGGGGAGTACAATGAGCAGTTCTTC. Translated: CASSFLGGEYNEQFF.

The CDR3 loop is CASSYSLAGPSYEQYF. CDR3 DNA sequence: TGTGCCAGCAGTTACTCACTAGCGGGACCATCCTACGAGCAGTACTTC. This sequence joins TRBV6-5 and TRBJ2-7, with 10 bases lining up with TRBD2. In germline, CDR1 is MNHEY, CDR2 SVGAGI. The CDR3 has 16 amino acids. V gave up 0 bases and J gave up 1 base; unmatched junction bases: 3.

This clone was detected once. The gene calls are TRBV7-3 and TRBJ2-7; possibly TRBD2 for D (6 bases). Trimming cost V 5 bases and J 3 bases, with 14 bases left between them. The V gene's germline CDR1 is SGHTA and CDR2 FQGTGA. The CDR3 consists of 14 residues. The CDR3: CASSTTRELYEQYF. The CDR3 region has the DNA TGTGCCAGCAGCACGACTCGGGAGCTCTACGAGCAGTACTTC.

V gene TRBV7-2 combines with J gene TRBJ1-2, with 10 positions matching TRBD1. The germline CDR1 and CDR2 sequences are SGHTA and FQGNSA. The length of the CDR3 is 16 residues. The junction had 10 bases not matched to a gene; V was cut back by 1 base and J by 8 bases. CDR3: CASSLDSGQGREGYTF. CDR3 coding DNA: TGTGCCAGCAGCTTAGACTCGGGACAGGGGAGGGAGGGCTACACCTTC.

The chain has TRBV7-2 and TRBJ1-1; D uncertain. Germline V gene lookup returns CDR1 SGHTA and CDR2 FQGNSA. V was pared by 1 base and J by 1 base, with 10 bases between. The CDR3 totals 15 residues. DNA for the CDR3: TGTGCCAGCAGCTTAGTGCCACAGAGGAACACTGAAGCTTTCTTT. Its protein is CASSLVPQRNTEAFF.

This clone showed up just once. The chain has TRBV28 and TRBJ2-7; 7 nucleotides line up with TRBD2. Trimming removed 7 bases from V and 6 bases from J; junction bases left unmatched: 15. This CDR3 region has 15 residues. Germline V gives CDR1 MDHEN, CDR2 SYDVKM. In DNA form, the CDR3 reads TGTGCCAGCACCCCGCCGGGGGGAGGGTTAAGCGAGCAGTACTTC. Translated, it gives CASTPPGGGLSEQYF.

The rearrangement links TRBV10-3 to TRBJ2-3; 9 bases agree with TRBD2. Trimming removed 4 bases from V and 2 bases from J; junction bases left unmatched: 4. The CDR3 is 15 residues long. CDR1 is ENHRY, CDR2 SYGVKD, per germline. CDR3 protein: CAISASGADTDTQYF. The CDR3 nucleotides read TGTGCCATCAGTGCTAGCGGGGCCGACACAGATACGCAGTATTTT.

This chain joins TRBV13 and TRBJ2-7; 8 positions match TRBD1. This CDR3 spans 15 amino acids. CDR1 is PRHDT and CDR2 is FYEKMQ in the germline V gene (reference sequence). V trimming: 5 bases; J trimming: 5 bases; junction bases outside the gene matches: 11. Written as DNA, the CDR3 is TGTGCCAGCAGCCCCCCCCCGGACAGGGACCACGAGCAGTACTTC. This gives the protein CASSPPPDRDHEQYF.

This clone showed up just a few times. The chain combines TRBV6-5 with TRBJ2-7; 9 bases map to TRBD1. The CDR3 length is 15 residues. Germline lookup yields CDR1 MNHEY and CDR2 SVGAGI. V shed 6 bases and J 5 bases; nucleotides not matched to a gene: 11. This CDR3 is CASSHRRDRVHEQYF. The CDR3 bases are TGTGCCAGCAGCCATAGACGGGACAGGGTCCACGAGCAGTACTTC.

The J gene is TRBJ2-5, the V gene TRBV29-1; maybe TRBD2 (5 bases). The V gene's germline CDR1 is SQVTM and CDR2 ANQGSEA. There are 15 residues in the CDR3. V lost 0 bases to trimming and J lost 4 bases, with 15 bases between them. Here the CDR3 reads CSVEDRTRVLETQYF. In DNA, the CDR3 is TGCAGCGTTGAAGATCGTACTAGAGTTTTAGAGACCCAGTACTTC.

The chain couples TRBV28 to TRBJ2-7; the match to TRBD2 covers 8 bases. The length of the CDR3 is 14 residues. V shed 6 bases and J 4 bases; nucleotides not matched to a gene: 8. Germline CDR1 reads MDHEN; CDR2 reads SYDVKM. DNA for the CDR3: TGTGCCAGCAGGCCGGGAGGGGGGCTATACGAGCAGTACTTC. This codes for CASRPGGGLYEQYF.

Comment on this clone: The junction does not match germline at one end; this may be a read error. The chain recombines TRBV7-7 with TRBJ2-2, with 8 bases matching TRBD2. The germline gives CDR1 SSHAT, CDR2 FNYEAQ (reference sequence). The CDR3 covers 15 residues. The CDR3 nucleotides are TGTGCTAGCAGCCCCAGCGGGGGTGGCACCGGGGAGCTGTTTTTT. Protein product: CASSPSGGGTGELFF.